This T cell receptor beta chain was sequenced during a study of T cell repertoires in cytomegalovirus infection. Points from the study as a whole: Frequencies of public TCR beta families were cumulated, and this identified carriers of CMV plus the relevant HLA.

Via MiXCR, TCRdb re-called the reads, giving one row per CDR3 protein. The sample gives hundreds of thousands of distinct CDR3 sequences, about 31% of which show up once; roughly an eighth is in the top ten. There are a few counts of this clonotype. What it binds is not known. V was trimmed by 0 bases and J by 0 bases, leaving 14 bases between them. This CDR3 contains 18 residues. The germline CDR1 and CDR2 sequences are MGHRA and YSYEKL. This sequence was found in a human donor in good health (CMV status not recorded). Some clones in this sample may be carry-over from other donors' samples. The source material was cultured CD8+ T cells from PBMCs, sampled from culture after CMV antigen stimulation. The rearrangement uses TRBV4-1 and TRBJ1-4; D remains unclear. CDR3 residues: CASSQDGTVQTTNEKLFF. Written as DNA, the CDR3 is TGCGCCAGCAGCCAAGATGGTACTGTACAGACAACTAATGAAAAACTGTTTTTT.